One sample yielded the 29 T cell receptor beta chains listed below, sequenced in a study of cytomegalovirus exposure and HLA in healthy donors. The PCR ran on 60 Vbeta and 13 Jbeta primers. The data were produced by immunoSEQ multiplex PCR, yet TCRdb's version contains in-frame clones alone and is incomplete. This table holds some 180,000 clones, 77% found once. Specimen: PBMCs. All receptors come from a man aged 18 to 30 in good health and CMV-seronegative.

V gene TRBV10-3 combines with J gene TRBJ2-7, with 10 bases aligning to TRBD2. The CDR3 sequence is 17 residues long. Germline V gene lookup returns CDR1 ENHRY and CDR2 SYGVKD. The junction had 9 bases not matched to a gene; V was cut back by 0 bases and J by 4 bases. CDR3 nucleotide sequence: TGTGCCATCAGTGAGTCGGCGCTAGCGGGGGCCCCGTACGAGCAGTACTTC. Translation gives CAISESALAGAPYEQYF.

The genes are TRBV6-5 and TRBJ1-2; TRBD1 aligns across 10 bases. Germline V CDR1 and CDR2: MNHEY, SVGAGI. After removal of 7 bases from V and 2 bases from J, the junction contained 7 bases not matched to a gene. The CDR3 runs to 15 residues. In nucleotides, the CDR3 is TGTGCCAGCACCCCCGACAGGGGGCGCAACTATGGCTACACCTTC. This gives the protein CASTPDRGRNYGYTF.

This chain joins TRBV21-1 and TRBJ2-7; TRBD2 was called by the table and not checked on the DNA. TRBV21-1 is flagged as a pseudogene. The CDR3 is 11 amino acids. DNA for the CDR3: TGTGCCAGCAGCCTTCTTCGCGAGCAGTACTTC. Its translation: CASSLLREQYF.

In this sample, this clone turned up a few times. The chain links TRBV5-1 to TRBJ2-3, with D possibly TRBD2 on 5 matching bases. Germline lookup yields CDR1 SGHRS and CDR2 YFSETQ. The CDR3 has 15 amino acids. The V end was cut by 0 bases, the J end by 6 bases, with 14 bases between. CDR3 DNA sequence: TGCGCCAGCAGCTTGGGTCGAGCGGATGGGGATACGCAGTATTTT. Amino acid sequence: CASSLGRADGDTQYF.

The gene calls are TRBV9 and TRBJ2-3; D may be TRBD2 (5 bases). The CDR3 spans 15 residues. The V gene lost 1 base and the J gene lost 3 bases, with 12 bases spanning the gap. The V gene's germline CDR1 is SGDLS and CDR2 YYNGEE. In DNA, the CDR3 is TGTGCCAGCAGCGTAAACGGGATTGGTACAGATACGCAGTATTTT. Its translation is CASSVNGIGTDTQYF.

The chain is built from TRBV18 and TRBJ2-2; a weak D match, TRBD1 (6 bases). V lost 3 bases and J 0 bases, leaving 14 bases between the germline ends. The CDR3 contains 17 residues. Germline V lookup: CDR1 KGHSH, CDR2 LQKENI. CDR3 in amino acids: CASSPFPDRSNTGELFF. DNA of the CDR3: TGTGCCAGCTCACCCTTTCCGGACAGATCGAACACCGGGGAGCTGTTTTTT.

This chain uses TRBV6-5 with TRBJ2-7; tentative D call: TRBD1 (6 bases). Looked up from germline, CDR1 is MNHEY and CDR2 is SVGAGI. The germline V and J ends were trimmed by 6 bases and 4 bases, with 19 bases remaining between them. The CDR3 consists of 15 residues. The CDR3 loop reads CASSQTGMRGYEQYF. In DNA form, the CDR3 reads TGTGCCAGCAGCCAAACAGGGATGAGGGGTTACGAGCAGTACTTC.

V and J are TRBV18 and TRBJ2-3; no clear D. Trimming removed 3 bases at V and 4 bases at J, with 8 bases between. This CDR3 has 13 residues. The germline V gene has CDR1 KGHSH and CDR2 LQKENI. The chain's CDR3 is CASSPFVPDTQYF. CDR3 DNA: TGTGCCAGCTCACCTTTCGTCCCAGATACGCAGTATTTT.

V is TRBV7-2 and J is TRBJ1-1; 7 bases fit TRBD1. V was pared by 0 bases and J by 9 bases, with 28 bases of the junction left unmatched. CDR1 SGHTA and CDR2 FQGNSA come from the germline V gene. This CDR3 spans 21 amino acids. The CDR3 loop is CASSLAVLADLDRNIRSKAFF. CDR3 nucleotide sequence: TGTGCCAGCAGCTTAGCCGTATTAGCGGACCTGGACAGGAATATCCGGTCCAAAGCTTTCTTT.

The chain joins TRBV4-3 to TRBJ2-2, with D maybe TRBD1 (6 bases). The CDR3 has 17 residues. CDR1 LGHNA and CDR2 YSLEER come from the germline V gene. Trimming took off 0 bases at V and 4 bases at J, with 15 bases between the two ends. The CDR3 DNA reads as TGCGCCAGCAGCCAAGATCGCGGAGCAGGGGCCACCGGGGAGCTGTTTTTT. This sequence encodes CASSQDRGAGATGELFF.

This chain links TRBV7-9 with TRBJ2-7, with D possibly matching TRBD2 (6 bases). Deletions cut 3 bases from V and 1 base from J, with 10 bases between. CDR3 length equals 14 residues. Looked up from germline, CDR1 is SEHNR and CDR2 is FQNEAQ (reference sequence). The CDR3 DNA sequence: TGTGCCAGCAGCTTCGGGGGAGGTTCCTACGAGCAGTACTTC. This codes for CASSFGGGSYEQYF.

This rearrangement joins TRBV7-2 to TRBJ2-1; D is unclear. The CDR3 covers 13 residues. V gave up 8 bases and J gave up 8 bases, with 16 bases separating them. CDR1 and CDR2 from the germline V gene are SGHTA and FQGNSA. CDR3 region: CASGAPILDEQFF. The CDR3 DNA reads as TGTGCCAGCGGAGCCCCTATACTCGATGAGCAGTTCTTC.

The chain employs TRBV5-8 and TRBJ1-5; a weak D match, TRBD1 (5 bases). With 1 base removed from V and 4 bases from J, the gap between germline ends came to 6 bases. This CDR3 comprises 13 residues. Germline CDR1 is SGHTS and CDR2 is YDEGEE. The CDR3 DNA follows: TGTGCCAGCAGCTTGTGGACAAATCAGCCCCAGCATTTT. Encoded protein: CASSLWTNQPQHF. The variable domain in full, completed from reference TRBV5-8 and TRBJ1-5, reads EAGVTQSPTHLIKTRGQQATLRCSPISGHTSVYWYQQALGLGLQFLLWYDEGEERNRGNFPPRFSGRQFPNYSSELNVNALELEDSALYLCASSLWTNQPQHFGDGTRLSIL.

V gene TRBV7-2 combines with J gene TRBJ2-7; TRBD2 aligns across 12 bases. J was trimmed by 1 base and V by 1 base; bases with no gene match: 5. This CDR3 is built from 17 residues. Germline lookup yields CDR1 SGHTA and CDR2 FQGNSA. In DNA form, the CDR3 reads TGTGCCAGCAGCTTAGGTACTAGCGGGAGGAGGTCCTACGAGCAGTACTTC. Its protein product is CASSLGTSGRRSYEQYF. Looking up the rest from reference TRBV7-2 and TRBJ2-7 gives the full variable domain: GAGVSQSPSNKVTEKGKDVELRCDPISGHTALYWYRQSLGQGLEFLIYFQGNSAPDKSGLPSDRFSAERTGGSVSTLTIQRTQQEDSAVYLCASSLGTSGRRSYEQYFGPGTRLTVT.

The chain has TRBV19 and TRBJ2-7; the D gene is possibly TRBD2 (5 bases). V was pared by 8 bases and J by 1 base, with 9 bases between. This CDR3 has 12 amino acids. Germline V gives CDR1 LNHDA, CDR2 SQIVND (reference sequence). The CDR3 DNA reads TGTGCCAGTTCTCCGGGGTCCTACGAGCAGTACTTC. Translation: CASSPGSYEQYF.

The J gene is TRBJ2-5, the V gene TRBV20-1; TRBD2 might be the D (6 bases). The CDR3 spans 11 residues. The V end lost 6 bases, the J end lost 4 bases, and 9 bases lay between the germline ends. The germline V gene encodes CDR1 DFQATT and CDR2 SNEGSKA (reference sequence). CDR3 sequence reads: CSARGIETQYF. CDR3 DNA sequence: TGCAGTGCACGGGGGATAGAGACCCAGTACTTC.

The CDR3 nucleotides are TGTGCCAGCAGCAAGCGAGGGCATCCCAATCAGCCCCAGCATTTT. Its protein is CASSKRGHPNQPQHF. This rearrangement joins TRBV21-1 to TRBJ1-5. TRBV21-1 is annotated as a pseudogene. The CDR3 consists of 15 residues.

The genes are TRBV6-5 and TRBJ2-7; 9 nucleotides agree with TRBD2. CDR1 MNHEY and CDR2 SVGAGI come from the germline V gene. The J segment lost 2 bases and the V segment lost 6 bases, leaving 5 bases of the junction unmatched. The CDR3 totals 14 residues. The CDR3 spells CASSPGLAPYEQYF. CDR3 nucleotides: TGTGCCAGCAGCCCGGGACTAGCTCCCTACGAGCAGTACTTC.

This chain's CDR3 is CASSKDQREEGTQYF. CDR3 bases: TGTGCCAGCAGCAAAGATCAGAGGGAGGAAGGGACCCAGTACTTC. V gene TRBV21-1 combines with J gene TRBJ2-5; the table's D call TRBD2 went unverified against the DNA. TRBV21-1 constitutes a pseudogene. The CDR3 length is 15 residues.

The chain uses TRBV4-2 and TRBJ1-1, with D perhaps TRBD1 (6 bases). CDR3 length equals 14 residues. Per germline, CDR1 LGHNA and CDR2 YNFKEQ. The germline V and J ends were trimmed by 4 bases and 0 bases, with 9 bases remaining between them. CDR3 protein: CASSLRQVNTEAFF. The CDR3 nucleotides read TGTGCCAGCAGCCTCCGACAGGTGAACACTGAAGCTTTCTTT.

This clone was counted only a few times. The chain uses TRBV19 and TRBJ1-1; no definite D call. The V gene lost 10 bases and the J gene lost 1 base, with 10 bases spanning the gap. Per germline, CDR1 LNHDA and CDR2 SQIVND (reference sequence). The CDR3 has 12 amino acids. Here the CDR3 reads CATGFWNTEAFF. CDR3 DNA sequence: TGTGCCACCGGGTTTTGGAACACTGAAGCTTTCTTT.

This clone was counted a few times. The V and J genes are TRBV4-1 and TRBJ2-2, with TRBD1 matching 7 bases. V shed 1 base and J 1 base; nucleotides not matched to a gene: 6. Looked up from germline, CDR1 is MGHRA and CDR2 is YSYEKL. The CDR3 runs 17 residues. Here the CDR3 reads CASSQGLRGLNTGELFF. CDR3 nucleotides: TGCGCCAGCAGCCAAGGGCTTAGGGGGCTGAACACCGGGGAGCTGTTTTTT.

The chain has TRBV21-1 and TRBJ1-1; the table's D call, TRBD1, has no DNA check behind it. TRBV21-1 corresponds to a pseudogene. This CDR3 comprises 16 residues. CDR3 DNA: TGTGCCAGCAGCAGATCGACAGGGGGCTTTAAGACTGAAGCTTTCTTT. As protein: CASSRSTGGFKTEAFF.

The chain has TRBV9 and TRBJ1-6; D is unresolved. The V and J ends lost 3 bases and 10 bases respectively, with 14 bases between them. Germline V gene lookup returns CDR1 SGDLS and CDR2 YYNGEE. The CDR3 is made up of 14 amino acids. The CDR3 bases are TGTGCCAGCAGCGCCCGACCATTCGGGTCACCCCTCCACTTT. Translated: CASSARPFGSPLHF.

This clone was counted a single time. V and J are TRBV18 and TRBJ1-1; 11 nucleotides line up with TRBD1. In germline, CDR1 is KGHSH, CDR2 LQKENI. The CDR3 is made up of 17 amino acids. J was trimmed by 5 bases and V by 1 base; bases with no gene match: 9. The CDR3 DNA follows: TGTGCCAGCTCACCACGGGGACAGGGGGTCCTTAAAACTGAAGCTTTCTTT. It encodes CASSPRGQGVLKTEAFF.

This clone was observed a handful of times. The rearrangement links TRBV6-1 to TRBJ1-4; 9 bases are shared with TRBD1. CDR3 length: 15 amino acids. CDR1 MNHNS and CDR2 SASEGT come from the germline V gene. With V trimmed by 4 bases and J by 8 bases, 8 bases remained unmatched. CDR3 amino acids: CASSGNRGLGEKLFF. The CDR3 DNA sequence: TGTGCCAGCAGTGGTAACAGGGGGCTTGGGGAAAAACTGTTTTTT.

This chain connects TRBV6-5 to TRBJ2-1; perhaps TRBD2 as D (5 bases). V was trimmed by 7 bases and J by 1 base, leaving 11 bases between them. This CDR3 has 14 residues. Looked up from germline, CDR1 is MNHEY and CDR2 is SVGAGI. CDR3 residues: CASKSGLSYNEQFF. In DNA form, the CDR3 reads TGTGCCAGCAAATCAGGACTTTCCTACAATGAGCAGTTCTTC.

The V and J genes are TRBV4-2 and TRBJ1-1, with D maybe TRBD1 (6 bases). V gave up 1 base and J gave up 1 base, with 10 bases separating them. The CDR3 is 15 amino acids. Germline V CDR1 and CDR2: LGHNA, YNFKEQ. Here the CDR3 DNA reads TGTGCCAGCAGCCAAGTAGGCAGGGGGAACACTGAAGCTTTCTTT. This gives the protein CASSQVGRGNTEAFF.

CDR3 DNA sequence: TGTGCCAGCAGCCGCCGAATAGCGGGGAAGCAAGAGACCCAGTACTTC. This codes for CASSRRIAGKQETQYF. The V call is TRBV5-6, the J call TRBJ2-5; 8 bases agree with TRBD2. The junction had 10 bases not matched to a gene; V was cut back by 4 bases and J by 2 bases. The CDR3 runs 16 residues. Germline V gene data show CDR1 as SGHDT and CDR2 as YYEEEE. The variable domain in full, completed from reference TRBV5-6 and TRBJ2-5, reads DAGVTQSPTHLIKTRGQQVTLRCSPKSGHDTVSWYQQALGQGPQFIFQYYEEEERQRGNFPDRFSGHQFPNYSSELNVNALLLGDSALYLCASSRRIAGKQETQYFGPGTRLLVL.